The 18 T cell receptor beta chains below were found in one sample sequenced in a study of neoadjuvant anti-PD-1 for oral cavity cancer. Sequenced by immunoSEQ multiplex PCR; TCRdb stores in-frame clones only, minus some. The data hold 15,000 to 20,000 clones, with approximately 67% observed a single time. The sequences come from PBMCs, collected before nivolumab (anti-PD-1) treatment. These receptors were obtained from a person aged 35-79 years with oral cavity squamous cell carcinoma.

This clone was picked up one time. The chain employs TRBV5-1 and TRBJ2-3, with D perhaps TRBD1 (5 bases). This CDR3 comprises 15 residues. V was trimmed by 4 bases and J by 4 bases, leaving 16 bases between them. Germline V gene lookup returns CDR1 SGHRS and CDR2 YFSETQ. The DNA for the CDR3 is TGCGCCAGCAGCGCTCAGGGTGTTTTTTCAGATACGCAGTATTTT. Translating gives CASSAQGVFSDTQYF.

The genes are TRBV6-5 and TRBJ1-5; D is unclear. V lost 0 bases and J lost 4, with 7 bases in between. The germline V gene encodes CDR1 MNHEY and CDR2 SVGAGI. This CDR3 contains 14 residues. This chain's CDR3 is CASSYSVTNQPQHF. Here the CDR3 DNA reads TGTGCCAGCAGTTACTCGGTAACTAATCAGCCCCAGCATTTT.

This rearrangement joins TRBV28 to TRBJ2-2; 16 nucleotides align to TRBD2. V lost 4 bases, J lost 1 base, and 6 bases stayed unmatched. This CDR3 comprises 19 residues. Looked up from germline, CDR1 is MDHEN and CDR2 is SYDVKM. CDR3 protein: CASSSGTSGRAGNTGELFF. CDR3 sequence (DNA): TGTGCCAGCAGTTCGGGGACTAGCGGGAGGGCCGGGAACACCGGGGAGCTGTTTTTT.

The chain has TRBV2 and TRBJ1-1; tentative D call: TRBD1 (6 bases). The CDR3 totals 15 residues. The germline V gene encodes CDR1 SNHLY and CDR2 FYNNEI. V lost 4 bases, J lost 4 bases, and 16 bases lay in between. CDR3 residues: CASSGGKGVGTEAFF. The CDR3 DNA is TGTGCCAGCAGTGGGGGTAAGGGGGTCGGCACTGAAGCTTTCTTT.

The V gene is TRBV9, the J gene TRBJ2-7; D may be TRBD2 (7 bases). V lost 3 bases and J 5 bases, leaving 21 bases between the germline ends. This CDR3 comprises 16 residues. From germline, CDR1 is SGDLS and CDR2 YYNGEE. CDR3 bases: TGTGCCAGCAGCGGCGAGAGGGGGGCGGGAGTAGACGAGCAGTACTTC. It codes for CASSGERGAGVDEQYF. The full variable domain, rest sourced from reference TRBV9 and TRBJ2-7, is DSGVTQTPKHLITATGQRVTLRCSPRSGDLSVYWYQQSLDQGLQFLIQYYNGEERAKGNILERFSAQQFPDLHSELNLSSLELGDSALYFCASSGERGAGVDEQYFGPGTRLTVT.

The chain couples TRBV2 to TRBJ2-7; 12 bases line up with TRBD2. V shed 3 bases, J shed 3 bases, and the junction held 18 bases outside the gene matches. Germline V CDR1 and CDR2: SNHLY, FYNNEI. The CDR3 consists of 20 residues. CDR3: CASSDGRGGPTSGSFYEQYF. In nucleotides, the CDR3 is TGTGCCAGCAGTGATGGTAGGGGAGGGCCGACTAGCGGGAGTTTCTACGAGCAGTACTTC.

This clone has only a few counts. This sequence joins TRBV18 and TRBJ2-3; 8 nucleotides line up with TRBD2. The V segment lost 5 bases and the J segment 6 bases; nucleotides outside the gene matches: 10. CDR3 size: 15 residues. Germline CDR1 reads KGHSH; CDR2 reads LQKENI. CDR3 sequence reads: CASSSLLAVGDTQYF. The DNA for the CDR3 is TGTGCCAGCTCATCCTTACTAGCGGTAGGGGATACGCAGTATTTT. Combining the CDR3 with reference TRBV18 and TRBJ2-3 gives the whole variable domain NAGVMQNPRHLVRRRGQEARLRCSPMKGHSHVYWYRQLPEEGLKFMVYLQKENIIDESGMPKERFSAEFPKEGPSILRIQQVVRGDSAAYFCASSSLLAVGDTQYFGPGTRLTVL.

The rearrangement links TRBV4-1 to TRBJ2-4, with 10 bases that match TRBD2. Germline trimming cut 1 base from V and 3 bases from J; bases unmatched to any gene: 12. The CDR3 covers 19 residues. Germline V gives CDR1 MGHRA, CDR2 YSYEKL. CDR3 in amino acids: CASSQVNPAGGPGKNIQYF. The CDR3 nucleotides are TGCGCCAGCAGCCAAGTCAACCCAGCGGGAGGGCCGGGCAAAAACATTCAGTACTTC.

This clone was seen only a few times. The chain recombines TRBV5-1 with TRBJ2-7; tentative D call: TRBD2 (6 bases). There are 13 residues in the CDR3. The V gene's germline CDR1 is SGHRS and CDR2 YFSETQ. V was pared by 4 bases and J by 5 bases, with 13 bases between. Written as DNA, the CDR3 is TGCGCCAGCAGCGGAGGAGGGCTCAACGAGCAGTACTTC. It specifies CASSGGGLNEQYF.

This clone was recorded a few times. This chain connects TRBV10-1 to TRBJ2-3; TRBD2 might be the D (6 bases). Trimming stripped 10 bases from V and 1 base from J, with 15 bases between. The germline CDR1 and CDR2 sequences are WNHNN and SYGVQD (reference sequence). This CDR3 spans 14 amino acids. The CDR3: CATSAGYGTDTQYF. The CDR3 DNA is TGCGCCACCTCGGCGGGGTACGGCACAGATACGCAGTATTTT.

This rearrangement joins TRBV5-1 to TRBJ2-3; 8 bases align to TRBD1. The CDR3 is made up of 15 amino acids. Germline V gene data show CDR1 as SGHRS and CDR2 as YFSETQ. The ends lost 4 bases at V and 1 base at J; junction bases unmatched: 5. CDR3 in amino acids: CASSTQTGGTDTQYF. The CDR3 bases are TGCGCCAGCAGCACCCAGACAGGGGGCACAGATACGCAGTATTTT.

V usage is TRBV7-9 and J usage is TRBJ2-1; 7 bases fit TRBD2. This CDR3 is 16 amino acids long. The germline V gene has CDR1 SEHNR and CDR2 FQNEAQ (reference sequence). J was trimmed by 5 bases and V by 5 bases; bases with no gene match: 12. The DNA for the CDR3 is TGTGCCAGCAGCCCGACCAATGGGACTACGAACAATGAGCAGTTCTTC. Its translation: CASSPTNGTTNNEQFF.

The chain carries TRBV4-2 and TRBJ2-2; 9 positions match TRBD2. The V and J ends lost 4 bases and 1 base, in that order; junction bases with no gene match: 1. CDR3 length: 15 amino acids. CDR1 is LGHNA, CDR2 YNFKEQ, per germline. The CDR3 loop is CASSPTSGNTGELFF. CDR3 bases: TGTGCCAGCAGCCCGACTAGCGGGAACACCGGGGAGCTGTTTTTT.

The CDR3 is CASRDTSGLGETQYF. For the CDR3, the DNA is TGCGCCAGCAGGGATACTAGCGGGTTAGGAGAGACCCAGTACTTC. The V call is TRBV4-1, the J call TRBJ2-5; 9 nucleotides line up with TRBD2. J lost 4 bases, V lost 6 bases, and 9 bases had no gene match. Germline CDR1 MGHRA, CDR2 YSYEKL. This CDR3 region has 15 residues.

The rearrangement joins TRBV19 to TRBJ2-3; either TRBD1 or TRBD2 may fit D (5 bases each). The V gene lost 7 bases and the J gene lost 0 bases, with 11 bases spanning the gap. Germline lookup yields CDR1 LNHDA and CDR2 SQIVND (reference sequence). The CDR3 runs 14 residues. The CDR3, as DNA: TGTGCCAGTACGGACGGGGCTAGCACAGATACGCAGTATTTT. It encodes CASTDGASTDTQYF.

For this clone: A junction boundary mismatches the germline segment, possibly from a read error. This chain uses TRBV13 with TRBJ2-5; D may be TRBD2 (6 bases). CDR1 and CDR2 from the germline V gene are PRHDT and FYEKMQ (reference sequence). The CDR3 length is 14 residues. The DNA of the CDR3 is TGTGCCAGCAGCTCGCGGGACGGCCAACAGACCCAGTACTTC. Translating gives CASSSRDGQQTQYF.

The chain links TRBV10-3 to TRBJ1-2; 9 bases fit TRBD1. This CDR3 region has 13 residues. CDR1 ENHRY and CDR2 SYGVKD come from the germline V gene. Losses at the gene ends were 4 bases for V and 7 bases for J; bases not matched to a gene: 4. The CDR3 loop reads CAISVGQGSGYTF. As DNA, the CDR3 is TGTGCCATCAGTGTCGGACAGGGGAGTGGCTACACCTTC.

V gene TRBV6-1 combines with J gene TRBJ2-7; 7 bases are shared with TRBD2. From germline, CDR1 is MNHNS and CDR2 SASEGT. Trimming cost V 1 base and J 2 bases; bases outside gene matches: 5. CDR3 size: 15 residues. For the CDR3, the DNA is TGTGCCAGCAGTGAAGTCGGCGGGAGCCCCTACGAGCAGTACTTC. Amino acid sequence: CASSEVGGSPYEQYF.